The TCR beta chain under discussion was sequenced for a study of molecular identifiers for immune sequencing clone quantification. This CDR3 spans 14 amino acids. Germline V gene data show CDR1 as SGHTA and CDR2 as FQGNSA. V shed 7 bases, J shed 3 bases, and the junction held 8 bases outside the gene matches. In its sample, this clonotype was seen many times. MiXCR, run by TCRdb on the PCR reads, gives a single entry per CDR3 protein. The profile shows 15,000 to 20,000 distinct CDR3 sequences, under 25% of them singletons. This TCR came from a human donor in good health. Some libraries in this study had Jurkat cell RNA spiked in. Sequencing was done on a sample of naive CD8+ T cells from blood, with Jurkat cell RNA spiked in. As for subset: FACS-sorted CD8+CD4-CCR7+CD45RA+ naive T cells. The chain employs TRBV7-2 and TRBJ2-7; 8 bases map to TRBD1. In nucleotides, the CDR3 is TGTGCCAGCACCTCTTGGACAGGGAGCTACGAGCAGTACTTC. Amino acids: CASTSWTGSYEQYF.